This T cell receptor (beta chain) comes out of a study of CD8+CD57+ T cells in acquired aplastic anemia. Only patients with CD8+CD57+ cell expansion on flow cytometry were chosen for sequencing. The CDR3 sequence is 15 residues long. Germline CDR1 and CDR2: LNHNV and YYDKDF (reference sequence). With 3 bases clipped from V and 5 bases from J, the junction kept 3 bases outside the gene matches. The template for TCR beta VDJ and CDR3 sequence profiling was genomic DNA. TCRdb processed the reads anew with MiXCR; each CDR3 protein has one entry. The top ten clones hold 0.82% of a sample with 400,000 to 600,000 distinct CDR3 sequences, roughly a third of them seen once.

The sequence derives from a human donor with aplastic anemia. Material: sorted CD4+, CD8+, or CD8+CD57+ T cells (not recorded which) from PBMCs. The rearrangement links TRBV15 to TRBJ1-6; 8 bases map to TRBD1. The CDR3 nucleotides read TGTGCCACCAGCAGCCCGGACAGGGATAATTCACCCCTCCACTTT. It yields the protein CATSSPDRDNSPLHF.